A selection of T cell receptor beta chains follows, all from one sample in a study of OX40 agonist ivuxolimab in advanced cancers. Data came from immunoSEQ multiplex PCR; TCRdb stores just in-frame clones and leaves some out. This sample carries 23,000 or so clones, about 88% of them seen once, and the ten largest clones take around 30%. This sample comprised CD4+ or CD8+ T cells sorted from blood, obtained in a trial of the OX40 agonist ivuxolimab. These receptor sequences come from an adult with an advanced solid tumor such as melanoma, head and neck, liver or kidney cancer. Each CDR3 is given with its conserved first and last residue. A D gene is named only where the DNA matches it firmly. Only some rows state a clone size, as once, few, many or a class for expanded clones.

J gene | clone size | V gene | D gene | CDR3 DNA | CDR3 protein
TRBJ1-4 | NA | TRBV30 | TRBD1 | TGTGCCTGGACCAAGGACAGGGGAGTCGAAAAACTGTTTTTT | CAWTKDRGVEKLFF
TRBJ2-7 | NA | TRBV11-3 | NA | TGTGCCAGCAGCTTAACAGGGTACGAGCAGTACTTC | CASSLTGYEQYF
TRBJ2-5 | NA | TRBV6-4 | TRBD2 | TGTGCCAGCAGTGAGGGGCTAGCGGGAGCGACCCAGTACTTC | CASSEGLAGATQYF
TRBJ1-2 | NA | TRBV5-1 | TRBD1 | TGCGCCAGCAGCTTGGATGGACAGGGGGCGTATGGCTACACCTTC | CASSLDGQGAYGYTF
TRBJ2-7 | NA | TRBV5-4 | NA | TGTGCCAGCAGCCGTAAACCCGGGCCCCCTGGTCGCTACGAGCAGTACTTC | CASSRKPGPPGRYEQYF
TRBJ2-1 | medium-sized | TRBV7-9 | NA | TGTGCCAGCAGTCTAGTGCTCGCACCCTACAATGAGCAGTTCTTC | CASSLVLAPYNEQFF
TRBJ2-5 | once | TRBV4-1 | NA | TGCGCCAGCAGCCCTCTCACAGCAGGGTCAAGTCTTCCGATGCCGCAAGAGACCCAGTACTTC | CASSPLTAGSSLPMPQETQYF
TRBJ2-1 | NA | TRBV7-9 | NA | TGTGCCAGCAGCCCACAATCCGGGACAATAAACAATGAGCAGTTCTTC | CASSPQSGTINNEQFF
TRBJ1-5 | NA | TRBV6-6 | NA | TGTGCCAGCACCATAACCCAAAATCAGCCCCAGCATTTT | CASTITQNQPQHF
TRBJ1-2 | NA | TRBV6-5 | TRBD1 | TGTGCCAGCGGTACGACAGGGGCCTCTAACTATGGCTACACCTTC | CASGTTGASNYGYTF
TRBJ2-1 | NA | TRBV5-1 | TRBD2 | TGCGCCAGCAGCTTGGGGGTAGCGGGAGGCTGGAATGAGCAGTTCTTC | CASSLGVAGGWNEQFF
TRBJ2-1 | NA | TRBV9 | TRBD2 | TGTGCCAGCAGCTCATCGACTAGCGGGAGCGGGCGGGGGGACAATGAGCAGTTCTTC | CASSSSTSGSGRGDNEQFF
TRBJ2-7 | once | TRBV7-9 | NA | TGTGCCAGCAGCTTAGGGGCGGATTCCTACGAGCAGTACTTC | CASSLGADSYEQYF
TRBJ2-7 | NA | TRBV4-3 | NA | TGCGCCAGCAGTCCCTGGGGGGCAGATATACCCTACGAGCAGTACTTC | CASSPWGADIPYEQYF
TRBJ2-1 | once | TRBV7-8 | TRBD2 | TGTGCCAGCAGCTTAGAGGTAGCGGGAGGGCTTGAGCAGTTCTTC | CASSLEVAGGLEQFF
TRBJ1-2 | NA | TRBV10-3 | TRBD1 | TGTGCCATCAGCCAAGGACAGGGTGAGACCTTC | CAISQGQGETF
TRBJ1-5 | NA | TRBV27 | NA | TGTGCCAGCAGTTTATCTTTGGGAAATCAGCCCCAGCATTTT | CASSLSLGNQPQHF
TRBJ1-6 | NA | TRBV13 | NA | TGTGCCAGCAGCTGGACAGCGAATAATTCACCCCTCCACTTT | CASSWTANNSPLHF
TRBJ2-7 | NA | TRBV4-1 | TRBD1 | TGCGCCAGCAGCCAACCAGCAGGACAGGGGGCGCGAATTTACGAGCAGTACTTC | CASSQPAGQGARIYEQYF
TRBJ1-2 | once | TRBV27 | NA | TGTGCCAGCAGTTTAGGACGGACCTATGGCTACACCTTC | CASSLGRTYGYTF
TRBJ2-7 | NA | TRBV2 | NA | TGTGCCAGCAGGGGAGTGGGGCGCTACGAGCAGTACTTC | CASRGVGRYEQYF
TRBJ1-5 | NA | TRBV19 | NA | TGTGCCATTTCGGGGACCTACTCAGTTAGCAATCAGCCCCAGCATTTT | CAISGTYSVSNQPQHF
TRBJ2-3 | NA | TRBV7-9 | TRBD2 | TGTGCCAGCAGCTTTAGACTAGCGGGAGGGACAAGTTTAGATACGCAGTATTTT | CASSFRLAGGTSLDTQYF
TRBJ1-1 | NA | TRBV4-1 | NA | TGCGCCAGCAGCCAAGATCTCGACACTGAAGCTTTCTTT | CASSQDLDTEAFF
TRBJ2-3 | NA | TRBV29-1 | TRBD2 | TGCAGCGTTGAACCCGGGACTAGCGGGAGCACAGATACGCAGTATTTT | CSVEPGTSGSTDTQYF
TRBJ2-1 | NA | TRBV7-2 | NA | TGTGCCAGCAGCCAGGGGGACTACTACAATGAGCAGTTCTTC | CASSQGDYYNEQFF
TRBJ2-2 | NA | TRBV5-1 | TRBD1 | TGCGCCAGCAGCTTTGGACAGGGCGAGAACACCGGGGAGCTGTTTTTT | CASSFGQGENTGELFF
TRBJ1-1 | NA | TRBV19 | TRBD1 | TGTGCCAGTAGATACAGGGGGAACACTGAAGCTTTCTTT | CASRYRGNTEAFF
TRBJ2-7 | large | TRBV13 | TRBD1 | TGTGCCAGCAGCTTAGAGGGACAGAGCTCCTACGAGCAGTACTTC | CASSLEGQSSYEQYF
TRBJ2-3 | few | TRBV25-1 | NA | TGTGCCAGCAGTGACCCGACTAGTATCGGGTTAACAGATACGCAGTATTTT | CASSDPTSIGLTDTQYF
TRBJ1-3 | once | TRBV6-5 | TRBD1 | TGTGCCAGCAGCTCGGACAGGGGATCCGGAAACACCATATATTTT | CASSSDRGSGNTIYF
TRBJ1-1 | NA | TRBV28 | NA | TGTGCCAGCAGTTTTTGGCAGAACACTGAAGCTTTCTTT | CASSFWQNTEAFF
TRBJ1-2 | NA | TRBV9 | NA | TGTGCCAGCAGCCCAGGGTTCTCGGGCTACACCTTC | CASSPGFSGYTF
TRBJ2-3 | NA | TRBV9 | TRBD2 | TGTGCCAGCAGCGTAGAAGCGGGAGTAGATACGCAGTATTTT | CASSVEAGVDTQYF
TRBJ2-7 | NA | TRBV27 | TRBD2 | TGTGCCAGCAGTTTTGAGGCTAGCGGGAGCTCCTACGAGCAGTACTTC | CASSFEASGSSYEQYF
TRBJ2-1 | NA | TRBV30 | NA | TGTGCCTGGAGTTGGGAGAGCAATGAGCAGTTCTTC | CAWSWESNEQFF
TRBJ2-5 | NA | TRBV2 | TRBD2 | TGTGCCAGCCATTCAACTAGCGGGACACCCATCCAGTACTTC | CASHSTSGTPIQYF
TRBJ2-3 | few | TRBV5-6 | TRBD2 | TGTGCCAGCAGCTTGGTGGCAGCGGGAACTAGCACAGATACGCAGTATTTT | CASSLVAAGTSTDTQYF
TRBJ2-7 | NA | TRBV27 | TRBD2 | TGTGCCAGCAGTTTTGGAGCGGGAGCATACGAGCAGTACTTC | CASSFGAGAYEQYF
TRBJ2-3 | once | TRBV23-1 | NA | TGCGCCAGCCGATCAACAGGGAAAAGCACAGATACGCAGTATTTT | CASRSTGKSTDTQYF
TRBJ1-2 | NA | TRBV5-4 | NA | TGTGCCAGCAGCCAACGCCCATCACAAGGACCGGCTTTCGGCTACACCTTC | CASSQRPSQGPAFGYTF
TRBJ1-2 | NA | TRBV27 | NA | TGTGCCAGCAGCTCGGGACAAATCTATGGCTACACCTTC | CASSSGQIYGYTF
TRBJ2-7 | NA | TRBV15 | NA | TGTGCCACCAGCAGAGTGACTAGCTACGAGCAGTACTTC | CATSRVTSYEQYF
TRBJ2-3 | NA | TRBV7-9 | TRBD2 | TGTGCCAGCAGCTCCGACACCCCAGGACTAGCGGGAGGGGATACGCAGTATTTT | CASSSDTPGLAGGDTQYF
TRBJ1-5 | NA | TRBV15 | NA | TGTGCCACCAGCCCGGGGGAAGGGCTCAATCAGCCCCAGCATTTT | CATSPGEGLNQPQHF
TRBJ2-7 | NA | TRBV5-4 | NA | TGTGCCAGCAGCGGCGTTGGGACGGGCTACGAGCAGTACTTC | CASSGVGTGYEQYF
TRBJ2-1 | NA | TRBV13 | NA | TGTGCCAGCAGCTTAGAGACAGCAGGGATCGAGCAGTTCTTC | CASSLETAGIEQFF
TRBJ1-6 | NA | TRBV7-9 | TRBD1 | TGTGCCAGCAGCGCGGGACAGGGGGCGGGTTATAATTCACCCCTCCACTTT | CASSAGQGAGYNSPLHF
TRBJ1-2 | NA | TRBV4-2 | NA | TGTGCCAGCAGCTTGGATAAGGGATCCCCTCCACGGGGCTACACCTTC | CASSLDKGSPPRGYTF
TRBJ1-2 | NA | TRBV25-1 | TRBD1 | TGTGCCAGCAGTGAATATAATGTGGGCAGGGGACAGTATGGCTACACCTTC | CASSEYNVGRGQYGYTF
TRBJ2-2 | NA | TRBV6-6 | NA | TGTGCCAGCAGTTACCCGGAGGGTTCCGGAACCGGGGAGCTGTTTTTT | CASSYPEGSGTGELFF
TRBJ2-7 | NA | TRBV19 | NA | TGTGCCAGTAGTATAGTGGGCAGCTCCTACGAGCAGTACTTC | CASSIVGSSYEQYF
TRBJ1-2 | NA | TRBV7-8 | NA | TGTGCCAGCAGCCCTGAGGCGGGGGCAATCTATGGCTACACCTTC | CASSPEAGAIYGYTF